The clone carrying this T cell receptor beta chain was observed at least ten times. The target antigen is unknown. The data were taken from a study of T cells in Graves' hyperthyroidism and ophthalmopathy. Amplified TCR beta CDR3 regions derived from RNA transcripts. HTBI primers were the set used in a first-round RT-PCR of the TCR CDR3. TCRdb reanalysed the multiplex PCR reads using MiXCR and keeps one entry per CDR3 protein. This table has hundreds of thousands of distinct CDR3 sequences, over 11% appearing once. Study conclusions and caveats: A model of 13 V-J features distinguished ophthalmopathy from stable hyperthyroidism. In blood, most of the thyroid clonotypes expanded above 0.001 were also present.

The V end lost 1 base, the J end lost 0 bases, and 7 bases lay between the germline ends. The CDR3 is made up of 13 amino acids. The V gene's germline CDR1 is DFQATT and CDR2 SNEGSKA (reference sequence). Recently diagnosed hyperthyroidism of less than 2 months' duration affected patients aged 18 to 65. The PBMCs had their origin in 7.5 to 10 ml of fresh peripheral blood. This receptor was obtained from a woman younger than 45 with Graves' hyperthyroidism that later progressed to Graves' ophthalmopathy. The chain is built from TRBV20-1 and TRBJ2-7; D is uncertain. The sequenced sample was blood. CDR3 loop: CSARVSSSYEQYF. The DNA for the CDR3 is TGCAGTGCTAGAGTTTCGAGCTCCTACGAGCAGTACTTC.